This T cell receptor beta chain was captured by sequencing in a study of human T cells and chemical hapten exposure. This clonotype was seen ten or more times. Time point in this sample: patch test 2, 6 weeks after DPC sensitization. Treatment denoted: therapeutic diphenylcyclopropenone sensitization with weekly scalp DPC. The CDR3 is 16 residues long. CDR1 and CDR2 (germline): MGHRA, YSYEKL. V shed 4 bases and J shed 3 bases, with 18 bases lying between them. TCRdb analysed the RACE reads with MiXCR anew, one entry per CDR3 protein. The sample records 85,000 to 95,000 distinct CDR3 sequences, about 10% being singletons.

This sample comprised whole blood, obtained in connection with sensitization to the hapten diphenylcyclopropenone (DPC). The chain employs TRBV4-1 and TRBJ1-1; possible D gene TRBD1, 6 bases. This sequence originates from a man between 35 and 55 years old with alopecia areata. Some clones in this sample may be carry-over from other donors' samples. The CDR3: CASSPQAWTEDTEAFF. CDR3 DNA sequence: TGCGCCAGCAGCCCCCAAGCCTGGACAGAGGACACTGAAGCTTTCTTT.